The entry below describes one T cell receptor (beta chain). The data were taken from a study of OX40 agonist ivuxolimab in advanced cancers. The method was immunoSEQ multiplex PCR; TCRdb's version includes in-frame clones alone and lacks a portion of them. The sample holds about 26,000 clones; roughly 80% are singletons and the top ten take approximately 15%. The CDR3 has 14 residues. V gave up 4 bases and J gave up 7 bases; unmatched junction bases: 6. Germline CDR1 SQVTM, CDR2 ANQGSEA. J is TRBJ2-1 and V is TRBV29-1, with 11 bases fitting TRBD1. The sample here was CD4+ or CD8+ T cells sorted from blood, taken in a trial of the OX40 agonist ivuxolimab. This TCR came from an adult with an advanced solid tumor such as melanoma, head and neck, liver or kidney cancer. CDR3 protein: CSVAGGQGANEQFF. CDR3 nucleotide sequence: TGCAGCGTTGCAGGCGGACAGGGGGCAAATGAGCAGTTCTTC.